This TCR beta chain is drawn from a study of cytomegalovirus exposure and HLA in healthy donors. Broader study findings: Most likely, a cluster of highly shared sequence variants arose as a sequencing artifact.

Concerning this clone itself: Its antigen is unidentified.

Germline-derived CDR1 and CDR2 are MNHEY and SVGAGI. The CDR3 extends over 16 amino acids. The J segment lost 0 bases and the V segment lost 4 bases, leaving 8 bases of the junction unmatched. PCR involved 60 Vbeta and 13 Jbeta primers. Some clones are missing from TCRdb's copy, which holds only in-frame ones; the method was immunoSEQ multiplex PCR. The sample has approximately 170,000 clones; roughly 83% are singletons. This TCR was recovered from a boy younger than 10 in good health and CMV-seronegative. Specimen: PBMCs. The chain uses TRBV6-5 and TRBJ2-7; 8 bases align to TRBD2. DNA of the CDR3: TGTGCCAGCAGTTCCCCGCGGGGGGTAAGCTCCTACGAGCAGTACTTC. This codes for CASSSPRGVSSYEQYF.